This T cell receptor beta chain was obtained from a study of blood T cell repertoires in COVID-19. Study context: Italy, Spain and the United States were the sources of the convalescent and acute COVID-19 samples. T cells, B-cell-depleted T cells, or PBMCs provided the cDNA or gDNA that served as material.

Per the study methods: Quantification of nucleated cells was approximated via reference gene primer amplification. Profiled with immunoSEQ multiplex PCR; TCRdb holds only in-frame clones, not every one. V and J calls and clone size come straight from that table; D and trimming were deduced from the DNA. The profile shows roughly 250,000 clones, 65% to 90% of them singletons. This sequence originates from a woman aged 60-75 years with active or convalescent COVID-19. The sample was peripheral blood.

CDR3 sequence reads: CASSPGRTSGGPSTDTQYF. CDR3 nucleotide sequence: TGTGCCAGCTCACCGGGAAGGACTAGCGGGGGGCCGAGCACAGATACGCAGTATTTT. The V gene is TRBV18, the J gene TRBJ2-3; TRBD2 aligns across 14 bases. The junction had 8 bases not matched to a gene; V was cut back by 3 bases and J by 0 bases. Germline CDR1 reads KGHSH; CDR2 reads LQKENI. CDR3 length: 19 residues.